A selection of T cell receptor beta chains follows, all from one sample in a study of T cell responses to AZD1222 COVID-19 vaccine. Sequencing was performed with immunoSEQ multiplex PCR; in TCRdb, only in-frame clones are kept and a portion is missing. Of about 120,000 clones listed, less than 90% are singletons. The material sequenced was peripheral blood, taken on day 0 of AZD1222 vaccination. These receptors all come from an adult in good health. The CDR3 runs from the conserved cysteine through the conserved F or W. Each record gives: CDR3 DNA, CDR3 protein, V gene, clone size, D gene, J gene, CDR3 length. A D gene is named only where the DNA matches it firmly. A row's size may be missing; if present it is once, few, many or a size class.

cdr3_nt: TGCGCCAGCAGCCGGGGGGGACTAGCGGGAGCGGATACGCAGTATTTT; cdr3_aa: CASSRGGLAGADTQYF; v_call: TRBV5-1; clone_size: once; d_call: TRBD2; j_call: TRBJ2-3; cdr3_length: 16
cdr3_nt: TGTGCCAGCAGCCAATCGGACAGGGGATGGGATTCACCCCTCCACTTT; cdr3_aa: CASSQSDRGWDSPLHF; v_call: TRBV16; clone_size: -; d_call: TRBD1; j_call: TRBJ1-6; cdr3_length: 16
cdr3_nt: TGTGCCAGCAGCACCGGCTATGGCTACACCTTC; cdr3_aa: CASSTGYGYTF; v_call: TRBV3-1/TRBV3-2; clone_size: few; d_call: -; j_call: TRBJ1-2; cdr3_length: 11
cdr3_nt: TGCAGCGTTGACGAGGGGGCTGATACGCAGTATTTT; cdr3_aa: CSVDEGADTQYF; v_call: TRBV29-1; clone_size: once; d_call: TRBD1; j_call: TRBJ2-3; cdr3_length: 12
cdr3_nt: TGTGCCAGCTCACCACCCGGACCTGGTGGCTACACCTTC; cdr3_aa: CASSPPGPGGYTF; v_call: TRBV18; clone_size: once; d_call: -; j_call: TRBJ1-2; cdr3_length: 13
cdr3_nt: TGTGCCAGCAGTTTGGGCGGGAGCATCTCCTACGAGCAGTACTTC; cdr3_aa: CASSLGGSISYEQYF; v_call: TRBV28; clone_size: -; d_call: TRBD2; j_call: TRBJ2-7; cdr3_length: 15
cdr3_nt: TGTGCCAGCAGCCCAGGGACAGGGGGACAAGATACGCAGTATTTT; cdr3_aa: CASSPGTGGQDTQYF; v_call: TRBV5-4; clone_size: -; d_call: TRBD1; j_call: TRBJ2-3; cdr3_length: 15
cdr3_nt: TGTGCCAGCAGCTCTACTCGCGGGACCTACAATGAGCAGTTCTTC; cdr3_aa: CASSSTRGTYNEQFF; v_call: TRBV11-2; clone_size: -; d_call: -; j_call: TRBJ2-1; cdr3_length: 15
cdr3_nt: TGTGCCAGCAGCCGGGACAGGGGATCCTATGGCTACACCTTC; cdr3_aa: CASSRDRGSYGYTF; v_call: TRBV7-2; clone_size: -; d_call: TRBD1; j_call: TRBJ1-2; cdr3_length: 14
cdr3_nt: TGTGCCAGCAGCGCCCACCGGGACAGATGCGAAAAACTGTTTTTT; cdr3_aa: CASSAHRDRCEKLFF; v_call: TRBV7-4; clone_size: -; d_call: TRBD1; j_call: TRBJ1-4; cdr3_length: 15
cdr3_nt: TGTGCCAGCAGCTTGGAAGCTAGGTTTGGGGAGCAGTTCTTC; cdr3_aa: CASSLEARFGEQFF; v_call: TRBV5-4; clone_size: once; d_call: -; j_call: TRBJ2-1; cdr3_length: 14
cdr3_nt: TGTGCCAGTAGTATTATGGGACAGGGCAACACTGAAGCTTTCTTT; cdr3_aa: CASSIMGQGNTEAFF; v_call: TRBV19; clone_size: -; d_call: TRBD1; j_call: TRBJ1-1; cdr3_length: 15
cdr3_nt: TGTGCCAGCAGTTTCGCTGACGGACAGATTAACTATGGCTACACCTTC; cdr3_aa: CASSFADGQINYGYTF; v_call: TRBV2; clone_size: -; d_call: -; j_call: TRBJ1-2; cdr3_length: 16
cdr3_nt: TGTGCCAGCAGTGACCGACTAGCGGGAGGCCTTAGCTCCTACGAGCAGTACTTC; cdr3_aa: CASSDRLAGGLSSYEQYF; v_call: TRBV2; clone_size: once; d_call: TRBD2; j_call: TRBJ2-7; cdr3_length: 18
cdr3_nt: TGCGCCAGCAGCTCCAAGATTAGCGACAATGAGCAGTTCTTC; cdr3_aa: CASSSKISDNEQFF; v_call: TRBV5-1; clone_size: -; d_call: -; j_call: TRBJ2-1; cdr3_length: 14
cdr3_nt: TGTGCCAGCAGCGCCCGGACTGGGTACGAGCAGTACTTC; cdr3_aa: CASSARTGYEQYF; v_call: TRBV7-8; clone_size: -; d_call: -; j_call: TRBJ2-7; cdr3_length: 13
cdr3_nt: TGTGCCAGCAGCTTAGGGGGCCCCTACGAGCAGTACTTC; cdr3_aa: CASSLGGPYEQYF; v_call: TRBV5-6; clone_size: -; d_call: TRBD1; j_call: TRBJ2-7; cdr3_length: 13
cdr3_nt: TGTGCCAGCAGCGTGGGGACAGGGACCTACAATGAGCAGTTCTTC; cdr3_aa: CASSVGTGTYNEQFF; v_call: TRBV9; clone_size: -; d_call: TRBD1; j_call: TRBJ2-1; cdr3_length: 15
cdr3_nt: TGTGCCAGCAGCGCCCGACAGGGGAGCTCCTACAATGAGCAGTTCTTC; cdr3_aa: CASSARQGSSYNEQFF; v_call: TRBV7-6; clone_size: -; d_call: TRBD1; j_call: TRBJ2-1; cdr3_length: 16
cdr3_nt: TGTGCCAGCAGCGTAGAGGGCGGGAGAGGGTACGAGCAGTACTTC; cdr3_aa: CASSVEGGRGYEQYF; v_call: TRBV9; clone_size: -; d_call: TRBD2; j_call: TRBJ2-7; cdr3_length: 15
cdr3_nt: TGCGCCAGCAGCCGGGACAGGGTTAATGGCTACACCTTC; cdr3_aa: CASSRDRVNGYTF; v_call: TRBV5-1; clone_size: -; d_call: TRBD1; j_call: TRBJ1-2; cdr3_length: 13
cdr3_nt: TGTGCCAGTAGTATAGGTGTAAGGGGTAGCACAGATACGCAGTATTTT; cdr3_aa: CASSIGVRGSTDTQYF; v_call: TRBV19; clone_size: -; d_call: -; j_call: TRBJ2-3; cdr3_length: 16